There are a few counts of the clone carrying this TCR beta chain. Antigen: not known. Germline V lookup: CDR1 GTSNPN, CDR2 SVGIG (reference sequence). There are 19 residues in the CDR3. Trimming stripped 0 bases from V and 0 bases from J, with 18 bases between. Of the isolated RNA, all was reverse transcribed, and so the sequenced material was expressed TCRB transcripts. TCRdb's table, derived via immunoSEQ multiplex PCR, lists solely in-frame clones and lacks some. Of some 240,000 clones detected, 16% appear once; the ten largest clones hold 0.065% to 0.095%. This entry is derived from a study of beta chain features in type 1 diabetes. General study findings and limits: TCRB CDR3 length was moderately but significantly reduced in all four CD4+ subsets of Type 1 diabetes patients. Cells with high TCR expression could be over-represented by cDNA sequencing.

This rearrangement joins TRBV30 to TRBJ2-6; unclear D gene. Sequencing was performed on naive CD4+ T cells from blood. This sequence originates from a man under 40 with type 1 diabetes. CDR3 nucleotide sequence: TGTGCCTGGAGTGTACGATTTCCCGGCGGACGCTCTGGGGCCAACGTCCTGACTTTC. Protein sequence: CAWSVRFPGGRSGANVLTF.